Many counts were recorded for the clone carrying this TCR beta chain. No antigen is known for it. Time point denoted: patch test 3, about 24 weeks after DPC sensitization. Treatment indicated: therapeutic diphenylcyclopropenone sensitization with weekly scalp DPC. The sample belongs to a study of human T cells and chemical hapten exposure. Across the study: Alopecia areata, totalis or universalis affected patients, mainly female.

Individual cDNA molecules (in the library) carried attached unique molecular identifiers. TCRdb re-called the RACE reads through MiXCR, storing one row per CDR3 protein. The sample contains 180,000 or so distinct CDR3 sequences, around 23% of which appear only once. CDR1 is SGHDT, CDR2 YYEEEE, per germline. This CDR3 has 12 residues. V lost 3 bases and J lost 5, with 6 bases in between. General study findings and limits: PT1 expanded TCR counts and patch test score were linked, and their correlation was positive. DPC sensitization did not alter TCRs above 1 in 1000 frequency.

The sample in question was whole blood, obtained in connection with sensitization to the hapten diphenylcyclopropenone (DPC). The chain joins TRBV5-6 to TRBJ2-1, with unresolved D. This TCR came from a woman in her forties with alopecia areata. Some clones in this sample may be carry-over from other donors' samples. The CDR3 loop reads CASSSIDNEQFF. The CDR3, as DNA: TGTGCCAGCAGCTCCATAGACAATGAGCAGTTCTTC.